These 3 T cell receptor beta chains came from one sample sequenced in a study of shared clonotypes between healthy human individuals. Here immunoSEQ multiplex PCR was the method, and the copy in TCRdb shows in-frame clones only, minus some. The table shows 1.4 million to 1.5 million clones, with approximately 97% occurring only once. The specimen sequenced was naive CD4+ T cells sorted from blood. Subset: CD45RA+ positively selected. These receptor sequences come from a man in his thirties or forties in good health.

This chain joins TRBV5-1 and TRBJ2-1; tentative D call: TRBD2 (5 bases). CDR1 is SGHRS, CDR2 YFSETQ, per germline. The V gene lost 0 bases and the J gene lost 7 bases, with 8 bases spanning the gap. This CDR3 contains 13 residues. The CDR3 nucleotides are TGCGCCAGCAGCTTGGCCTCGGGAAATGAGCAGTTCTTC. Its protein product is CASSLASGNEQFF.

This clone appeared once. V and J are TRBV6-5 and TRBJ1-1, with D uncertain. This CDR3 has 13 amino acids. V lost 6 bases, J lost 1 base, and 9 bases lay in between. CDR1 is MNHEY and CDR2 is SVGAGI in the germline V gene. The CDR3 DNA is TGTGCCAGCAGGAACCTCGGGAACACTGAAGCTTTCTTT. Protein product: CASRNLGNTEAFF.

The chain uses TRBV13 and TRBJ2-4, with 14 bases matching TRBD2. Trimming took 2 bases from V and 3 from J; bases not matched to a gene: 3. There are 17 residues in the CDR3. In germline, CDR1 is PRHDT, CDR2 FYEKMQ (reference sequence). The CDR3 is CASSLFGTSGGKNIQYF. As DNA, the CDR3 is TGTGCCAGCAGCTTATTCGGGACTAGCGGGGGCAAAAACATTCAGTACTTC.